The 20 T cell receptor beta chains listed next were all sequenced from one sample in a study of identical twins. TCRdb independently ran MiXCR on the 5' RACE reads; one entry per CDR3 protein. The sample includes 450,000 or so distinct CDR3 sequences, 15% to 20% of them seen just once. Sequenced: naive T cells sorted from blood. The receptors were gathered from a man aged 50 or older in good health.

This chain connects TRBV5-1 to TRBJ2-7; D uncertain. The CDR3 is made up of 15 amino acids. Germline CDR1 SGHRS, CDR2 YFSETQ. V shed 0 bases and J shed 0 bases, with 10 bases lying between them. DNA of the CDR3: TGCGCCAGCAGCTTGGGGCCCCCGCCCTCCTACGAGCAGTACTTC. Translating gives CASSLGPPPSYEQYF. Filled out from reference TRBV5-1 and TRBJ2-7, the complete variable domain reads KAGVTQTPRYLIKTRGQQVTLSCSPISGHRSVSWYQQTPGQGLQFLFEYFSETQRNKGNFPGRFSGRQFSNSRSEMNVSTLELGDSALYLCASSLGPPPSYEQYFGPGTRLTVT.

Of note for this clonotype: This may arise from a read error, as a much more abundant clone is one base away. The chain links TRBV6-2 or TRBV6-3 to TRBJ2-1; 7 positions agree with TRBD1. Unmatched junction bases numbered 12, after V lost 5 bases and J lost 8 bases. This CDR3 region has 15 residues. Germline V gives CDR1 MNHEY, CDR2 SVGEGT. The CDR3 loop reads CASSDSRGFGDEQFF. CDR3 coding DNA: TGTGCCAGCAGTGATAGCAGGGGGTTTGGGGATGAGCAGTTCTTC.

Only a few counts were recorded for this clonotype. The chain couples TRBV5-6 to TRBJ2-7; D is perhaps TRBD1 (5 bases). Trimming removed 1 base at V and 7 bases at J, with 12 bases between. Looked up from germline, CDR1 is SGHDT and CDR2 is YYEEEE. This CDR3 spans 13 amino acids. The CDR3 here is CASSLWGLGEQYF. The CDR3 bases are TGTGCCAGCAGCTTGTGGGGCCTGGGAGAGCAGTACTTC.

This clonotype occurred a few times. The rearrangement joins TRBV12-3 or TRBV12-4 to TRBJ2-2; 8 positions agree with TRBD1. This CDR3 contains 16 residues. J gave up 4 bases and V 5 bases, and 9 bases lay outside the gene matches. The CDR3 region has the DNA TGTGCCAGCAGTCAATCCCAGGGGGCGGGCACCGGGGAGCTGTTTTTT. Its protein product is CASSQSQGAGTGELFF.

As for this clonotype: Just one base apart from a much larger clone, this may be a read error. The chain joins TRBV3-1 to TRBJ2-7, with D perhaps matching TRBD1 or TRBD2 (6 bases each). CDR3 size: 12 residues. Germline CDR1 and CDR2: LGHDT and YNNKEL (reference sequence). This CDR3 is CASSQLGGEQNF. The CDR3 region has the DNA TGTGCCAGCAGCCAATTGGGGGGCGAGCAGAACTTC.

This clonotype has just a few counts. The DNA for the CDR3 is TGTGCCAGCTCACCGTCTAGCGGGGGGTACAATGAGCAGTTCTTC. It translates to CASSPSSGGYNEQFF. J is TRBJ2-1 and V is TRBV18; TRBD2 agrees at 11 bases. This CDR3 comprises 15 residues. Germline V gives CDR1 KGHSH, CDR2 LQKENI. The V gene end was trimmed by 3 bases and the J gene end by 4 bases; junction bases not matched to a gene: 2.

This clonotype is medium-sized by share. This sequence joins TRBV6-9 and TRBJ2-4, with a weak D call TRBD1 (5 bases). V shed 5 bases and J shed 0 bases, with 20 bases lying between them. This CDR3 has 18 amino acids. The germline V gene has CDR1 MNHGY and CDR2 SVAAGI. DNA for the CDR3: TGTGCCAGCAGTCCCCTTCGGCGGACACCAATAGCCAAAAACATTCAGTACTTC. Translation: CASSPLRRTPIAKNIQYF.

The chain couples TRBV10-2 to TRBJ2-5; TRBD1 matches 7 bases. V shed 6 bases and J 4 bases; nucleotides not matched to a gene: 2. The CDR3 is made up of 12 amino acids. Germline-derived CDR1 and CDR2 are WSHSY and SAAADI. CDR3 loop: CASRGDRETQYF. As DNA, the CDR3 is TGCGCCAGCAGGGGGGACAGAGAGACCCAGTACTTC.

The chain is built from TRBV5-1 and TRBJ2-7, with D possibly TRBD2 on 6 matching bases. The CDR3 has 17 amino acids. Germline lookup yields CDR1 SGHRS and CDR2 YFSETQ. The V end lost 0 bases, the J end lost 1 base, and 17 bases lay between the germline ends. CDR3 coding DNA: TGCGCCAGCAGCTTGGCGGCTAGCGAGCAGCTGTCCTACGAGCAGTACTTC. Protein sequence: CASSLAASEQLSYEQYF.

A word on this clonotype: Relative to the germline gene, one junction end is altered; a read error may explain this. The chain is built from TRBV28 and TRBJ2-6, with D possibly matching TRBD2 (6 bases). The CDR3 loop spans 15 amino acids. Germline V gene lookup returns CDR1 MDHEN and CDR2 SYDVKM. CDR3 nucleotide sequence: TGTGCCTGCAGTCGGGACTTCTCTGGGGCCAACGTCCTGACTTTC. It translates to CACSRDFSGANVLTF.

Regarding this clonotype: A much larger clone lies a single base off, so this may be a read error. J is TRBJ2-5 and V is TRBV20-1, with 9 bases aligning to TRBD1. The CDR3 length is 14 residues. Germline lookup yields CDR1 DFQATT and CDR2 SNEGSKA (reference sequence). The V and J ends lost 6 bases and 6 bases, in that order; junction bases with no gene match: 11. The DNA for the CDR3 is TGCAGTGCCAGCCAGGGACAGGGAAGAAAGACCCAGTACTTC. It codes for CSASQGQGRKTQYF.

The gene calls are TRBV11-2 and TRBJ2-5; TRBD2 aligns across 11 bases. This CDR3 contains 15 residues. The J segment lost 3 bases and the V segment lost 5 bases, leaving 5 bases of the junction unmatched. Germline loops: CDR1 SGHAT, CDR2 FQNNGV. The CDR3 protein is CASSRTGLAEETQYF. The CDR3 nucleotides are TGTGCCAGCAGCCGCACGGGACTAGCGGAAGAGACCCAGTACTTC.

This clonotype was counted at least ten times. This chain joins TRBV5-1 and TRBJ2-1, with 9 bases that match TRBD2. V trimming: 0 bases; J trimming: 3 bases; junction bases outside the gene matches: 7. The CDR3 is 17 amino acids. Germline V gives CDR1 SGHRS, CDR2 YFSETQ. The CDR3 DNA follows: TGCGCCAGCAGCTTGGCCAACCTAGCGGGAAACTACAATGAGCAGTTCTTC. It translates to CASSLANLAGNYNEQFF. Supplemented by reference TRBV5-1 and TRBJ2-1, the full variable domain reads KAGVTQTPRYLIKTRGQQVTLSCSPISGHRSVSWYQQTPGQGLQFLFEYFSETQRNKGNFPGRFSGRQFSNSRSEMNVSTLELGDSALYLCASSLANLAGNYNEQFFGPGTRLTVL.

The chain is built from TRBV6-2 or TRBV6-3 and TRBJ1-5; a possible D gene is TRBD1 (6 bases). CDR3 length equals 17 residues. Germline V gives CDR1 MNHEY, CDR2 SVGEGT. The ends were cut back, 5 bases at V and 6 bases at J, with 23 bases in the middle. This CDR3 is CASSHFKEGRGAQPQHF. In DNA, the CDR3 is TGTGCCAGCAGTCACTTCAAGGAGGGGAGGGGGGCTCAGCCCCAGCATTTT.

This clonotype has ten or more counts. V usage is TRBV20-1 and J usage is TRBJ2-1; 8 bases align to TRBD2. The junction had 12 bases not matched to a gene; V was cut back by 6 bases and J by 2 bases. The CDR3 spans 16 residues. Germline V gene sequence: CDR1 DFQATT, CDR2 SNEGSKA (reference sequence). CDR3 nucleotide sequence: TGCAGTGCGAACCCTTTGTTGCGGGGGGCCTACAATGAGCAGTTCTTC. It codes for CSANPLLRGAYNEQFF.

This clonotype was recorded a few times. This chain connects TRBV7-2 to TRBJ1-3, with TRBD1 identical over 7 bases. Trimming removed 5 bases from V and 1 base from J; junction bases left unmatched: 5. CDR3 size: 15 residues. Germline V gene data show CDR1 as SGHTA and CDR2 as FQGNSA. The CDR3 is CASSARTGSGNTIYF. DNA for the CDR3: TGTGCCAGCAGCGCCCGGACAGGATCTGGAAACACCATATATTTT.

The chain joins TRBV11-1 to TRBJ2-3, with D possibly TRBD2 on 5 matching bases. V was trimmed by 3 bases and J by 3 bases, leaving 13 bases between them. Germline CDR1 and CDR2: SGHAT and FQDESV (reference sequence). The CDR3 is made up of 15 amino acids. Written as DNA, the CDR3 is TGTGCCAGCAGCTTTCGGGGTGAAACGACAGATACGCAGTATTTT. Residues: CASSFRGETTDTQYF. Full variable domain (rest looked up from reference TRBV11-1 and TRBJ2-3): EAEVAQSPRYKITEKSQAVAFWCDPISGHATLYWYRQILGQGPELLVQFQDESVVDDSQLPKDRFSAERLKGVDSTLKIQPAELGDSAMYLCASSFRGETTDTQYFGPGTRLTVL.

This chain links TRBV5-1 with TRBJ2-7, with TRBD2 as a possible D gene (5 bases). The germline CDR1 and CDR2 sequences are SGHRS and YFSETQ. The CDR3 covers 14 residues. Deletions cut 7 bases from V and 2 bases from J, with 16 bases between. The CDR3 reads CASSRGHGTYEQYF. Here the CDR3 DNA reads TGCGCCAGCTCACGGGGTCATGGAACCTACGAGCAGTACTTC.

This rearrangement joins TRBV12-3 or TRBV12-4 to TRBJ1-1; 10 bases fit TRBD1. J lost 6 bases, V lost 4 bases, and 11 bases had no gene match. The CDR3 totals 16 residues. CDR3 sequence (DNA): TGTGCCAGCAGTTCCGGAGGGACAGGGGAAAACTCTGAAGCTTTCTTT. It is translated as CASSSGGTGENSEAFF.

This clonotype was seen many times. The rearrangement joins TRBV15 to TRBJ2-1, with TRBD2 identical over 13 bases. The ends lost 0 bases at V and 6 bases at J; junction bases unmatched: 2. From germline, CDR1 is LNHNV and CDR2 YYDKDF (reference sequence). The CDR3 loop spans 16 amino acids. CDR3 protein: CATSRDRLAGGNEQFF. Here the CDR3 DNA reads TGTGCCACCAGCAGAGACCGACTAGCGGGAGGCAATGAGCAGTTCTTC.